What follows are 31 T cell receptor beta chains derived from one specimen sequenced in a study of blood T cell repertoires in COVID-19. The repertoire was sequenced with immunoSEQ multiplex PCR; TCRdb's copy has only in-frame clones and lacks some. The sample records 200,000 to 300,000 clones, around 86% being singletons. Sequencing used peripheral blood. These receptors were obtained from a woman aged 25 to 45 who had recovered from COVID-19.

This clone was detected once. CDR3: CASSERQGVNSPLHF. DNA for the CDR3: TGCGCCAGCAGCGAGCGACAGGGCGTTAATTCACCCCTCCACTTT. The chain uses TRBV5-1 and TRBJ1-6; 7 positions agree with TRBD1. V dropped 4 bases and J dropped 6; count of bases not matched to a gene: 7. The CDR3 sequence is 15 residues long. Germline CDR1 SGHRS, CDR2 YFSETQ.

J is TRBJ2-7 and V is TRBV7-2; 11 positions agree with TRBD2. V dropped 5 bases and J dropped 6; count of bases not matched to a gene: 9. Looked up from germline, CDR1 is SGHTA and CDR2 is FQGNSA. This CDR3 contains 15 residues. CDR3 sequence (DNA): TGTGCCAGCAGCCTACTGACTAGCGGGGACCGCGAGCAGTACTTC. Its protein is CASSLLTSGDREQYF. Full variable domain (outside the CDR3, taken from reference TRBV7-2 and TRBJ2-7): GAGVSQSPSNKVTEKGKDVELRCDPISGHTALYWYRQSLGQGLEFLIYFQGNSAPDKSGLPSDRFSAERTGGSVSTLTIQRTQQEDSAVYLCASSLLTSGDREQYFGPGTRLTVT.

The chain is built from TRBV6-2 or TRBV6-3 and TRBJ1-6; 12 bases map to TRBD1. There are 15 residues in the CDR3. V shed 0 bases and J 14 bases; nucleotides not matched to a gene: 5. Germline CDR1 MNHEY, CDR2 SVGEGT. For the CDR3, the DNA is TGTGCCAGCAGTTACTCGGGGACAGGGGGCTTAACCCTCCACTTT. It specifies CASSYSGTGGLTLHF.

CDR3 sequence reads: CASSATSGGETQYF. CDR3 coding DNA: TGTGCCAGCAGTGCGACTAGCGGAGGCGAGACCCAGTACTTC. The rearrangement links TRBV2 to TRBJ2-5; 9 bases are a match to TRBD2. The length of the CDR3 is 14 residues. Germline lookup yields CDR1 SNHLY and CDR2 FYNNEI. The junction had 5 bases not matched to a gene; V was cut back by 4 bases and J by 5 bases.

The chain couples TRBV2 to TRBJ1-5; a possible D gene is TRBD1 (6 bases). V gave up 7 bases and J gave up 7 bases, with 14 bases separating them. CDR1 is SNHLY and CDR2 is FYNNEI in the germline V gene. This CDR3 spans 13 amino acids. The DNA for the CDR3 is TGTGCCAGCAAAGAACAGGGAGGGCAGCCCCAGCATTTT. Protein: CASKEQGGQPQHF.

The chain links TRBV19 to TRBJ1-2; 7 nucleotides agree with TRBD1. Germline V gene data show CDR1 as LNHDA and CDR2 as SQIVND (reference sequence). The CDR3 length is 15 residues. With V trimmed by 6 bases and J by 3 bases, 10 bases remained unmatched. The chain's CDR3 is CASSLEGQIHYGYTF. The DNA for the CDR3 is TGTGCCAGTAGCCTCGAGGGACAGATACACTATGGCTACACCTTC.

This chain connects TRBV5-1 to TRBJ2-7; TRBD1 matches at 7 bases. Germline V CDR1 and CDR2: SGHRS, YFSETQ. The CDR3 covers 15 residues. The V and J ends lost 4 bases and 4 bases, in that order; junction bases with no gene match: 11. CDR3 sequence reads: CASSPIPRDRYEQYF. CDR3 in DNA: TGCGCCAGCAGCCCGATTCCCCGGGACAGATACGAGCAGTACTTC.

The genes are TRBV6-5 and TRBJ1-2; TRBD1 matches at 10 bases. CDR1 and CDR2 from the germline V gene are MNHEY and SVGAGI. After removal of 3 bases from V and 8 bases from J, the junction contained 6 bases not matched to a gene. The CDR3 spans 14 residues. CDR3 in DNA: TGTGCCAGCAGTTATTTGGGACAGGGGATAGGCTACACCTTC. Translated: CASSYLGQGIGYTF.

The V and J genes are TRBV5-1 and TRBJ1-6; 7 positions agree with TRBD1. Unmatched junction bases numbered 11, after V lost 5 bases and J lost 6 bases. CDR3 length: 16 residues. Germline assignment: CDR1 SGHRS and CDR2 YFSETQ. The CDR3 DNA reads TGCGCCAGCAGTCAGACAGGGATAGTTGGTAATTCACCCCTCCACTTT. Its translation is CASSQTGIVGNSPLHF. The full variable domain, in which reference TRBV5-1 and TRBJ1-6 provide the parts outside the CDR3, is KAGVTQTPRYLIKTRGQQVTLSCSPISGHRSVSWYQQTPGQGLQFLFEYFSETQRNKGNFPGRFSGRQFSNSRSEMNVSTLELGDSALYLCASSQTGIVGNSPLHFGNGTRLTVT.

The rearrangement links TRBV27 to TRBJ1-6; D not resolved. Deletions cut 6 bases from V and 1 base from J, with 13 bases between. The CDR3 is made up of 16 amino acids. Germline V gene lookup returns CDR1 MNHEY and CDR2 SMNVEV (reference sequence). CDR3 in amino acids: CASSPLDPSYNSPLHF. Written as DNA, the CDR3 is TGTGCCAGCAGCCCCCTAGACCCGTCCTATAATTCACCCCTCCACTTT.

This chain connects TRBV4-3 to TRBJ1-2; no clear D. The CDR3 runs 15 residues. The germline V gene encodes CDR1 LGHNA and CDR2 YSLEER. V lost 0 bases and J 5 bases, leaving 13 bases between the germline ends. CDR3 in DNA: TGCGCCAGCAGCCAAGATAGGAGGGTTTCTTATGGCTACACCTTC. This sequence encodes CASSQDRRVSYGYTF.

This clone was observed a single time. The J gene is TRBJ2-3, the V gene TRBV3-1 (or the pseudogene TRBV3-2), with TRBD2 identical over 8 bases. The CDR3 runs 17 residues. Germline V gene lookup returns CDR1 LGHDT and CDR2 YNNKEL (reference sequence). The V gene end was trimmed by 5 bases and the J gene end by 3 bases; junction bases not matched to a gene: 13. DNA for the CDR3: TGTGCCAGCAGCGTGAGGACTAGCCGCCTAGGGACAGATACGCAGTATTTT. Its translation: CASSVRTSRLGTDTQYF.

In its sample, this clone was seen a few times. CDR3 loop: CASSLGGWSFSGNTIYF. The CDR3 coding sequence is TGTGCCAGCAGCCTAGGCGGGTGGTCCTTCTCTGGAAACACCATATATTTT. This chain links TRBV7-2 with TRBJ1-3; no clear D gene. V dropped 5 bases and J dropped 0 bases, with 17 bases sitting between them. Germline V gene lookup returns CDR1 SGHTA and CDR2 FQGNSA. CDR3 length: 17 residues.

The chain employs TRBV12-1 and TRBJ2-1; TRBD1 was called by the table and not checked on the DNA. TRBV12-1 is designated a pseudogene. The length of the CDR3 is 18 residues. The CDR3 region is CASTGRTQVGTPNNEQFF. CDR3 nucleotides: TGTGCCAGCACCGGCCGCACTCAAGTGGGGACACCGAACAATGAGCAGTTCTTC.

The rearrangement uses TRBV7-3 and TRBJ2-1; 9 bases are shared with TRBD2. Trimming removed 1 base from V and 2 bases from J; junction bases left unmatched: 6. Germline V CDR1 and CDR2: SGHTA, FQGTGA. The CDR3 runs to 17 residues. The CDR3, as DNA: TGTGCCAGCAGCTTAATTGGCGGGGGGGCCGCCTACAATGAGCAGTTCTTC. Encoded protein: CASSLIGGGAAYNEQFF.

Concerning this clone itself: This specimen includes other DNA sequences encoding the same CDR3. The V gene is TRBV9, the J gene TRBJ2-7; 7 nucleotides align to TRBD1. With V trimmed by 2 bases and J by 3 bases, 5 bases remained unmatched. Germline V gene lookup returns CDR1 SGDLS and CDR2 YYNGEE. The length of the CDR3 is 14 residues. Here the CDR3 DNA reads TGTGCCAGCAGCGTCCGACAGGGTGACTACGAGCAGTACTTC. Its protein product is CASSVRQGDYEQYF.

This clone came up a few times. The chain joins TRBV10-1 to TRBJ1-5, with D perhaps TRBD1 (6 bases). Trimming stripped 0 bases from V and 0 bases from J, with 24 bases between. CDR1 is WNHNN and CDR2 is SYGVQD in the germline V gene (reference sequence). This CDR3 contains 21 residues. The CDR3 sequence is CASSESKAGVRGNRSNQPQHF. CDR3 coding DNA: TGCGCCAGCAGTGAGTCAAAGGCGGGGGTTAGGGGGAATCGTAGCAATCAGCCCCAGCATTTT.

The chain has TRBV29-1 and TRBJ2-5; 12 bases match TRBD2. Germline values: CDR1 SQVTM, CDR2 ANQGSEA. The CDR3 spans 15 residues. V lost 5 bases and J lost 5; bases outside the gene matches: 9. The CDR3 loop is CSVCASGGAEETQYF. The CDR3 coding sequence is TGCAGCGTTTGTGCTAGCGGGGGGGCGGAGGAGACCCAGTACTTC.

This clone was detected only once. The chain links TRBV15 to TRBJ1-2, with TRBD1 as a possible D gene (5 bases). Between the trimmed V and J ends, which lost 1 base and 4 bases, there was a span of 13 bases. This CDR3 comprises 15 residues. Germline V gives CDR1 LNHNV, CDR2 YYDKDF (reference sequence). CDR3: CATSRVLRDPYGYTF. CDR3 DNA sequence: TGTGCCACCAGCAGAGTATTGCGGGACCCCTATGGCTACACCTTC.

This chain joins TRBV19 and TRBJ1-1; TRBD1 aligns across 8 bases. Trimming at V came to 7 bases and at J to 4 bases, leaving 11 bases not matched to a gene. The CDR3 covers 15 residues. CDR1 is LNHDA and CDR2 is SQIVND in the germline V gene (reference sequence). The DNA for the CDR3 is TGTGCCAGTATTAGGGGGGACAGGAAGGGCACTGAAGCTTTCTTT. This sequence encodes CASIRGDRKGTEAFF.

In this sample, this clone turned up once. The chain combines TRBV7-3 with TRBJ2-1; 7 bases line up with TRBD1. Germline CDR1 is SGHTA and CDR2 is FQGTGA. The CDR3 runs 12 residues. With 5 bases clipped from V and 9 bases from J, the junction kept 4 bases outside the gene matches. CDR3 region: CASSVTGVEQFF. In nucleotides, the CDR3 is TGTGCCAGCAGCGTTACAGGGGTTGAGCAGTTCTTC.

The CDR3 reads CASRGTEAFF. CDR3 in DNA: TGTGCCAGCCGGGGCACTGAAGCTTTCTTT. The rearrangement joins TRBV7-2 to TRBJ1-1; D is uncertain. CDR1 and CDR2 from the germline V gene are SGHTA and FQGNSA. This CDR3 has 10 residues. V lost 8 bases and J 4 bases, leaving 5 bases between the germline ends. Full variable domain (remainder filled in from reference TRBV7-2 and TRBJ1-1): GAGVSQSPSNKVTEKGKDVELRCDPISGHTALYWYRQSLGQGLEFLIYFQGNSAPDKSGLPSDRFSAERTGGSVSTLTIQRTQQEDSAVYLCASRGTEAFFGQGTRLTVV.

V usage is TRBV23-1 and J usage is TRBJ2-7; 7 nucleotides agree with TRBD1. TRBV23-1 falls under the ORF class, with uncertain function. This CDR3 is built from 15 residues. After removal of 0 bases from V and 2 bases from J, the junction contained 4 bases not matched to a gene. Here the CDR3 reads CASSQSRTGAYEQYF. In DNA, the CDR3 is TGCGCCAGCAGTCAATCGAGGACAGGAGCCTACGAGCAGTACTTC.

The chain is built from TRBV7-3 and TRBJ2-5, with 7 bases aligning to TRBD2. The CDR3 runs 13 residues. V lost 2 bases to trimming and J lost 4 bases; unmatched junction nucleotides: 1. Germline V gene sequence: CDR1 SGHTA, CDR2 FQGTGA. The DNA of the CDR3 is TGTGCCAGCAGCTTAGGACTAGGAGAGACCCAGTACTTC. Protein sequence: CASSLGLGETQYF.

This chain uses TRBV7-2 with TRBJ2-5; 11 nucleotides line up with TRBD2. The length of the CDR3 is 16 residues. Trimming at V came to 5 bases and at J to 4 bases, leaving 9 bases not matched to a gene. Germline CDR1 and CDR2: SGHTA and FQGNSA. CDR3 residues: CASSNPSGGSSETQYF. For the CDR3, the DNA is TGTGCCAGCAGCAATCCTAGCGGGGGGTCTTCAGAGACCCAGTACTTC.

The rearrangement uses TRBV10-2 and TRBJ2-7; 12 nucleotides match TRBD1. The CDR3 has 18 residues. CDR1 and CDR2 from the germline V gene are WSHSY and SAAADI. V lost 2 bases to trimming and J lost 4 bases; unmatched junction nucleotides: 12. The CDR3 DNA is TGCGCCAGCAGTGAGACACCCGGGACAGGGGGCGATCAATACGAGCAGTACTTC. This encodes CASSETPGTGGDQYEQYF.

The chain carries TRBV3-1 (or the pseudogene TRBV3-2) and TRBJ1-1; no clear D gene. CDR3 length: 14 amino acids. V lost 4 bases and J 5 bases, leaving 14 bases between the germline ends. The germline gives CDR1 LGHDT, CDR2 YNNKEL (reference sequence). CDR3 protein: CASSRREVKTEAFF. In nucleotides, the CDR3 is TGTGCCAGCAGCCGTAGGGAGGTAAAGACTGAAGCTTTCTTT.

This rearrangement joins TRBV7-9 to TRBJ2-2; 10 bases map to TRBD2. There are 15 residues in the CDR3. Germline loops: CDR1 SEHNR, CDR2 FQNEAQ (reference sequence). V shed 5 bases and J 6 bases; nucleotides not matched to a gene: 6. Here the CDR3 DNA reads TGTGCCAGCAGCGCCGAGCGGGGGGGCCCCGGGGAGCTGTTTTTT. Residues: CASSAERGGPGELFF.

This chain uses TRBV19 with TRBJ1-2; D is ambiguous. The CDR3 totals 14 residues. V lost 7 bases to trimming and J lost 0 bases, with 12 bases between them. Germline values: CDR1 LNHDA, CDR2 SQIVND (reference sequence). The CDR3 DNA reads TGTGCCAGTACCCCCGTTCTAGCTAACTATGGCTACACCTTC. Translation gives CASTPVLANYGYTF.

The chain has TRBV5-6 and TRBJ2-7, with 9 nucleotides matching TRBD1. This CDR3 is built from 15 residues. Trimming at V came to 2 bases and at J to 1 base, leaving 4 bases not matched to a gene. Germline V lookup: CDR1 SGHDT, CDR2 YYEEEE. CDR3 in DNA: TGTGCCAGCAGCTTCGGGACAGGGAGGTCCTACGAGCAGTACTTC. It codes for CASSFGTGRSYEQYF.

This clone was detected a few times. The V call is TRBV7-2, the J call TRBJ1-2; D perhaps matches TRBD1 (6 bases). The CDR3 runs 15 residues. V lost 0 bases and J 4 bases, leaving 12 bases between the germline ends. CDR1 is SGHTA and CDR2 is FQGNSA in the germline V gene. Written as DNA, the CDR3 is TGTGCCAGCAGCTTAGCTCAGGGGTTGAGCTATGGCTACACCTTC. Its translation: CASSLAQGLSYGYTF.